The 20 T cell receptor beta chains below all came from one sample that was sequenced in a study of OX40 agonist ivuxolimab in advanced cancers. Repertoires were generated with immunoSEQ multiplex PCR, while TCRdb's copy carries only in-frame clones and drops some. Among 75,000 to 95,000 clones listed, around 87% were seen once. Sequenced here: CD4+ or CD8+ T cells sorted from blood, sampled in a trial of the OX40 agonist ivuxolimab. The receptors derive from an adult with an advanced solid tumor such as melanoma, head and neck, liver or kidney cancer.

The chain is built from TRBV25-1 and TRBJ2-1; D not resolved. With 1 base removed from V and 7 bases from J, the gap between germline ends came to 2 bases. The CDR3 spans 11 residues. Germline CDR1 and CDR2: MGHDK and SYGVNS. The CDR3 coding sequence is TGTGCCAGCAGTGAATGGAATGAGCAGTTCTTC. Protein sequence: CASSEWNEQFF.

This clone is a singleton in its sample. The V call is TRBV29-1, the J call TRBJ2-7; the match to TRBD1 covers 7 bases. This CDR3 has 13 amino acids. Germline CDR1 SQVTM, CDR2 ANQGSEA. V gave up 2 bases and J gave up 2 bases; unmatched junction bases: 3. CDR3 loop: CSVEIGQAYEQYF. The DNA for the CDR3 is TGCAGCGTTGAAATCGGACAGGCCTACGAGCAGTACTTC.

The chain links TRBV28 to TRBJ2-2, with D maybe TRBD2 (7 bases). The germline V gene has CDR1 MDHEN and CDR2 SYDVKM. The CDR3 runs 15 residues. V gave up 4 bases and J gave up 3 bases, with 12 bases separating them. The CDR3 DNA reads as TGTGCCAGCAGTTACCGGGGGGCGGACACCGGGGAGCTGTTTTTT. Protein: CASSYRGADTGELFF.

This sequence joins TRBV6-6 and TRBJ1-4; tentatively, D is TRBD1 (5 bases). Deletions cut 3 bases from V and 8 bases from J, with 13 bases between. CDR1 and CDR2 (germline): MNHNY, SVGAGI (reference sequence). The CDR3 runs to 14 residues. The CDR3 reads CASSYGGGDEKLFF. Written as DNA, the CDR3 is TGTGCCAGCAGTTATGGGGGAGGGGACGAAAAACTGTTTTTT.

The V call is TRBV5-6, the J call TRBJ1-2; D is perhaps TRBD1 (5 bases). The V gene lost 6 bases and the J gene lost 0 bases, with 12 bases spanning the gap. The CDR3 is 14 amino acids. Germline V gene sequence: CDR1 SGHDT, CDR2 YYEEEE. CDR3 protein: CASNIQGTNYGYTF. CDR3 coding DNA: TGTGCCAGCAACATCCAGGGTACTAACTATGGCTACACCTTC.

The J gene is TRBJ1-2, the V gene TRBV11-2; D gene unclear. The CDR3 runs to 14 residues. Between the trimmed V and J ends, which lost 5 bases and 3 bases, there was a span of 13 bases. Per germline, CDR1 SGHAT and CDR2 FQNNGV. The CDR3 sequence: CASSPRGRDYGYTF. The DNA for the CDR3 is TGTGCCAGCAGCCCCCGTGGCAGAGACTATGGCTACACCTTC. The full variable domain, completed using reference TRBV11-2 and TRBJ1-2, is EAGVAQSPRYKIIEKRQSVAFWCNPISGHATLYWYQQILGQGPKLLIQFQNNGVVDDSQLPKDRFSAERLKGVDSTLKIQPAKLEDSAVYLCASSPRGRDYGYTFGSGTRLTVV.

This clone came up a few times. The gene calls are TRBV29-1 and TRBJ1-5; D is uncertain. The CDR3 is made up of 13 amino acids. Trimming left V 4 bases short and J 0 bases short, with 7 bases between. The germline V gene has CDR1 SQVTM and CDR2 ANQGSEA. CDR3 sequence (DNA): TGCAGCGTTGCATGGGATAGCAATCAGCCCCAGCATTTT. This codes for CSVAWDSNQPQHF. Filled out from reference TRBV29-1 and TRBJ1-5, the complete variable domain reads SAVISQKPSRDICQRGTSLTIQCQVDSQVTMMFWYRQQPGQSLTLIATANQGSEATYESGFVIDKFPISRPNLTFSTLTVSNMSPEDSSIYLCSVAWDSNQPQHFGDGTRLSIL.

This chain connects TRBV10-2 to TRBJ2-7, with 8 positions matching TRBD2. V was clipped by 5 bases and J by 1 base; unmatched bases: 4. The germline gives CDR1 WSHSY, CDR2 SAAADI. This CDR3 spans 14 amino acids. CDR3 nucleotide sequence: TGCGCCAGCAGTCCGGCGGGAGGTTCCTACGAGCAGTACTTC. Its protein is CASSPAGGSYEQYF.

This chain uses TRBV9 with TRBJ2-1, with 13 bases aligning to TRBD2. The CDR3 has 19 residues. The ends lost 4 bases at V and 6 bases at J; junction bases unmatched: 16. Looked up from germline, CDR1 is SGDLS and CDR2 is YYNGEE. CDR3 sequence (DNA): TGTGCCAGCAGCCTGGGACTAGCGGGATTGGGTTTTGGGCTCAATGAGCAGTTCTTC. Protein product: CASSLGLAGLGFGLNEQFF.

For this clone: An end of the junction differs from the germline gene, which may be a read error. The V call is TRBV5-4, the J call TRBJ2-2; 8 bases align to TRBD2. CDR3 length: 15 residues. Germline V gene data show CDR1 as SGHNT and CDR2 as YYREEE (reference sequence). The CDR3 region is CASSIAGQNTGELFF. The CDR3 DNA sequence: TGCGCCAGCAGTATAGCGGGGCAGAACACCGGGGAGCTGTTTTTT.

The chain carries TRBV9 and TRBJ2-3, with 12 bases fitting TRBD2. This CDR3 is 18 amino acids long. Germline V gives CDR1 SGDLS, CDR2 YYNGEE. The V and J ends lost 2 bases and 0 bases, in that order; junction bases with no gene match: 7. For the CDR3, the DNA is TGTGCCAGCAGCGTCGGACTAGCGGGATTACCTAGCACAGATACGCAGTATTTT. This codes for CASSVGLAGLPSTDTQYF.

CDR3 sequence: CASSFSGNGQETQYF. CDR3 sequence (DNA): TGTGCCAGCAGCTTCAGCGGGAATGGGCAAGAGACCCAGTACTTC. This chain connects TRBV13 to TRBJ2-5; 7 nucleotides agree with TRBD2. The CDR3 sequence is 15 residues long. Germline V CDR1 and CDR2: PRHDT, FYEKMQ (reference sequence). V trimming: 3 bases; J trimming: 2 bases; junction bases outside the gene matches: 6.

A few counts support this clone. This chain uses TRBV10-1 with TRBJ2-1; 9 nucleotides match TRBD2. With 3 bases clipped from V and 8 bases from J, the junction kept 8 bases outside the gene matches. The CDR3 sequence is 15 residues long. Looked up from germline, CDR1 is WNHNN and CDR2 is SYGVQD (reference sequence). The CDR3 loop is CASSDGREGRDEQFF. CDR3 bases: TGCGCCAGCAGTGACGGGCGGGAGGGCAGGGATGAGCAGTTCTTC.

The V and J genes are TRBV18 and TRBJ2-1, with 8 bases matching TRBD1. CDR1 is KGHSH, CDR2 LQKENI, per germline. The CDR3 sequence is 14 residues long. With 2 bases clipped from V and 9 bases from J, the junction kept 6 bases outside the gene matches. CDR3: CASSPGQGLGEQFF. The CDR3 DNA reads as TGTGCCAGCTCACCAGGACAGGGACTCGGTGAGCAGTTCTTC.

The V gene is TRBV2, the J gene TRBJ2-3, with D uncertain. Germline V lookup: CDR1 SNHLY, CDR2 FYNNEI. The CDR3 is 13 amino acids. Trimming took off 4 bases at V and 3 bases at J, with 8 bases between the two ends. CDR3 coding DNA: TGTGCCAGCAGTGTCGAGACTACAGATACGCAGTATTTT. Translation: CASSVETTDTQYF.

The rearrangement joins TRBV2 to TRBJ2-7; possible D gene TRBD2, 5 bases. This CDR3 is built from 13 residues. V gave up 4 bases and J gave up 2 bases, with 9 bases separating them. CDR1 SNHLY and CDR2 FYNNEI come from the germline V gene. The DNA for the CDR3 is TGTGCCAGCAGTGGTGGGAGAACCTACGAGCAGTACTTC. Amino acid sequence: CASSGGRTYEQYF.

The V gene is TRBV30, the J gene TRBJ2-3; 8 bases line up with TRBD2. The CDR3 has 16 residues. In germline, CDR1 is GTSNPN, CDR2 SVGIG (reference sequence). The V gene end was trimmed by 4 bases and the J gene end by 2 bases; junction bases not matched to a gene: 11. The CDR3 reads CAWNPSLAAITDTQYF. The CDR3 coding sequence is TGTGCCTGGAATCCTTCACTAGCGGCGATCACAGATACGCAGTATTTT.

V is TRBV7-6 and J is TRBJ1-5; no firm D call. The CDR3 has 16 residues. Germline V gene data show CDR1 as SGHVS and CDR2 as FNYEAQ. V was pared by 5 bases and J by 6 bases, with 20 bases between. The CDR3: CASSPGPGNVGQPQHF. CDR3 DNA sequence: TGTGCCAGCAGCCCCGGTCCGGGGAACGTCGGTCAGCCCCAGCATTTT.

The rearrangement links TRBV28 to TRBJ1-3, with D possibly TRBD1 on 5 matching bases. The CDR3 covers 13 residues. The germline V gene encodes CDR1 MDHEN and CDR2 SYDVKM. V lost 7 bases and J lost 4, with 11 bases in between. This chain's CDR3 is CASTRELGNTIYF. The CDR3 bases are TGTGCCAGCACCAGGGAACTCGGAAACACCATATATTTT.

The chain has TRBV29-1 and TRBJ1-1; tentatively, D is TRBD1 (6 bases). Trimming cost V 2 bases and J 5 bases, with 12 bases left between them. Germline CDR1 is SQVTM and CDR2 is ANQGSEA. This CDR3 is built from 13 residues. CDR3 protein: CSVEQGTWTEAFF. The CDR3 coding sequence is TGCAGCGTTGAACAGGGGACGTGGACTGAAGCTTTCTTT.